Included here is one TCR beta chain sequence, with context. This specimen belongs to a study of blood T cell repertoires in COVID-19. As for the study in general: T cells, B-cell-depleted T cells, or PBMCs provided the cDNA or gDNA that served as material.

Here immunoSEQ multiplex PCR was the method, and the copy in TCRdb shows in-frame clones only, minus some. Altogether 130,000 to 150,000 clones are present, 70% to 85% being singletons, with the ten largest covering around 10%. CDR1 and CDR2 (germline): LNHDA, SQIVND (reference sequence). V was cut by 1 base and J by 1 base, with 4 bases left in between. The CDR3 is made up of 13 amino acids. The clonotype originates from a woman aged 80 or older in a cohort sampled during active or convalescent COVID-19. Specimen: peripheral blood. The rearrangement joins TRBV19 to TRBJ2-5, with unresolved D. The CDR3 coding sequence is TGTGCCAGTAGTATAGGGGCCCAAGAGACCCAGTACTTC. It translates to CASSIGAQETQYF. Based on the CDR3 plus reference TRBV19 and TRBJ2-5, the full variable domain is DGGITQSPKYLFRKEGQNVTLSCEQNLNHDAMYWYRQDPGQGLRLIYYSQIVNDFQKGDIAEGYSVSREKKESFPLTVTSAQKNPTAFYLCASSIGAQETQYFGPGTRLLVL.